The source of this T cell receptor beta chain is a study of breast tumors, draining lymph nodes, adjacent tissues. Axillary draining lymph nodes of breast cancer patients supplied the node samples. TCRdb reprocessed the multiplex PCR reads with MiXCR, giving one entry per CDR3 protein. The repertoire has fewer than 300,000 distinct CDR3 sequences, 32% of them found once; the top ten carry over 1.1%. For this clonotype: The antigen is undetermined. This may be a read error, as it is one base from a much larger clone.

Whole-study results and caveats: The data were judged consistent with most tumor T cells coming from lymph node and expanding in tumor. Tumor and nontumor repertoires were significantly more similar in luminal-like than in basal-like breast cancer. Tumors had less TCR diversity than lymph nodes, more than nontumor tissue. Tumor T cell lymph node origin was a supported hypothesis, not proven.

This CDR3 has 16 amino acids. Germline CDR1 SGHNT, CDR2 YENEEA. V gave up 3 bases and J gave up 0 bases; unmatched junction bases: 6. The sequencing input was axillary lymph node tissue. The chain combines TRBV11-3 with TRBJ2-3, with TRBD1 matching over 7 bases. The sequence was collected from a female donor with breast cancer. Some clones in this sample may be carry-over from other donors' samples. The CDR3 nucleotides are TGTGCCAGCAGCTTTGAAGGGGGCCCCAGCACAGATACGCAGTATTTT. Protein product: CASSFEGGPSTDTQYF.